This T cell receptor beta chain derives from a study of blood T cell repertoires in COVID-19. As for the study in general: Acute-phase and convalescent COVID-19 samples originated in the United States, Italy and Spain.

The participants were between roughly 18 and 89 years old and came from some 25 US areas. The CDR3 length is 16 residues. Trimming left V 5 bases short and J 4 bases short, with 15 bases between. The germline gives CDR1 SGHVS, CDR2 FNYEAQ. TCRdb's table, derived via immunoSEQ multiplex PCR, lists solely in-frame clones and lacks some. The sample shows almost 350,000 clones, about nine tenths of them seen only once. The receptor was derived from a woman aged 30 to 39 who had been exposed to COVID-19. The gene calls are TRBV7-6 and TRBJ1-6; weak D call: TRBD1 (6 bases). Sequencing used PBMCs or T cells enriched from blood (not recorded which). The CDR3 protein is CASSPSGTLYNSPLHF. The CDR3 DNA sequence: TGTGCCAGCAGCCCATCGGGGACACTTTATAATTCACCCCTCCACTTT.